Each of the 23 T cell receptor beta chains below was sequenced from the same sample in a study of Ad26.COV2.S vaccination and SARS-CoV-2 variants. Treatment noted: approximately 18 received Ad26.COV2.S at low or high dose, single or two shots; roughly five received placebo; per-sample allocation not given. Sample collection was performed on day 63 after the first vaccine or placebo injection. Assay used: immunoSEQ multiplex PCR; TCRdb lists only in-frame clones, some missing. The table lists roughly 700,000 clones, roughly 90% of them singletons. The source material was peripheral blood, sampled in a trial of Ad26.COV2.S vaccine versus placebo. The source of these receptors is a person aged 18-65 years who received the Ad26.COV2.S COVID-19 vaccine or a placebo.

CDR3 in amino acids: CASSYGGSNTEAFF. The CDR3 coding sequence is TGTGCCAGCAGTTACGGGGGTTCTAACACTGAAGCTTTCTTT. The chain uses TRBV6-2 or TRBV6-3 and TRBJ1-1; tentative D call: TRBD1 (5 bases). Trimming shortened V by 2 bases and J by 2 bases, and 9 bases separated the two germline ends. Germline loops: CDR1 MNHEY, CDR2 SVGEGT. The CDR3 is 14 amino acids.

The genes are TRBV2 and TRBJ2-2; TRBD2 is a possible D gene (5 bases). This CDR3 is built from 13 residues. In germline, CDR1 is SNHLY, CDR2 FYNNEI. V was clipped by 8 bases and J by 3 bases, with 10 bases between them. The CDR3 loop reads CASSEEYTGELFF. The CDR3 DNA follows: TGTGCCAGCTCGGAGGAATACACCGGGGAGCTGTTTTTT.

The chain combines TRBV29-1 with TRBJ2-5; either TRBD1 or TRBD2 may fit D (5 bases each). This CDR3 contains 12 residues. The germline V gene has CDR1 SQVTM and CDR2 ANQGSEA. Trimming removed 7 bases from V and 7 bases from J, with 16 bases in between. The CDR3 DNA reads as TGCAGCGCTACCCACCCCGGGGCGACCCAGTACTTC. Translating it yields CSATHPGATQYF.

The gene calls are TRBV20-1 and TRBJ1-6; the match to TRBD1 covers 7 bases. V lost 3 bases to trimming and J lost 2 bases; unmatched junction nucleotides: 4. The CDR3 is 15 amino acids. From germline, CDR1 is DFQATT and CDR2 SNEGSKA (reference sequence). CDR3 in DNA: TGCAGTGCTAGTCCGACAGGGACCTATAATTCACCCCTCCACTTT. Its protein is CSASPTGTYNSPLHF.

With regard to this clone: Other DNA sequences in this specimen translate into the identical CDR3. The chain employs TRBV7-2 and TRBJ2-7; no clear D. The ends were cut back, 1 base at V and 3 bases at J, with 10 bases in the middle. CDR3 size: 14 residues. Germline CDR1 reads SGHTA; CDR2 reads FQGNSA. DNA of the CDR3: TGTGCCAGCAGCTTAGACCGAGGACGCTACGAGCAGTACTTC. This translates into CASSLDRGRYEQYF.

In this sample, this clone turned up once. In DNA form, the CDR3 reads TGTGCCAGCAGATTAGCGTTAAAGGGGGAGACCCAGTACTTC. Residues: CASRLALKGETQYF. V and J are TRBV21-1 and TRBJ2-5. TRBV21-1 is an annotated pseudogene. This CDR3 contains 14 residues.

The chain joins TRBV2 to TRBJ2-1; 10 nucleotides align to TRBD2. The CDR3 runs 15 residues. CDR1 is SNHLY and CDR2 is FYNNEI in the germline V gene. Trimming cost V 6 bases and J 1 base; bases outside gene matches: 3. The CDR3 DNA reads as TGTGCCAGCAGGATAGCGGGGGGTTCCTACAATGAGCAGTTCTTC. Residues: CASRIAGGSYNEQFF.

The V gene is TRBV4-3, the J gene TRBJ1-2, with TRBD1 as a possible D gene (6 bases). The ends were cut back, 3 bases at V and 5 bases at J, with 10 bases in the middle. This CDR3 has 13 amino acids. Germline CDR1 is LGHNA and CDR2 is YSLEER. The DNA of the CDR3 is TGCGCCAGCAGCCAGCAAACAGGGTATGGCTACACCTTC. Residues: CASSQQTGYGYTF.

The genes are TRBV24-1 and TRBJ1-1; no definite D call. Between the trimmed V and J ends, which lost 8 bases and 8 bases, there was a span of 2 bases. This CDR3 is 8 amino acids long. Germline loops: CDR1 KGHDR, CDR2 SFDVKD. In DNA form, the CDR3 reads TGTGCCACCAACGAAGCTTTCTTT. The encoded protein is CATNEAFF.

The chain combines TRBV24-1 with TRBJ1-5; D is unclear. The CDR3 has 13 residues. The V and J ends lost 6 bases and 3 bases respectively, with 8 bases between them. Germline assignment: CDR1 KGHDR and CDR2 SFDVKD. CDR3 residues: CATSQGPNQPQHF. CDR3 bases: TGTGCCACCAGTCAAGGACCCAATCAGCCCCAGCATTTT.

The rearrangement joins TRBV4-1 to TRBJ1-5; D remains ambiguous. The V gene lost 0 bases and the J gene lost 1 base, with 7 bases spanning the gap. The CDR3 sequence is 15 residues long. Germline V gene sequence: CDR1 MGHRA, CDR2 YSYEKL. The CDR3 nucleotides are TGCGCCAGCAGCCAAGATTGGGCCAGCAATCAGCCCCAGCATTTT. It codes for CASSQDWASNQPQHF.

This clone is a singleton in its sample. The chain has TRBV5-1 and TRBJ2-2, with D maybe TRBD2 (7 bases). This CDR3 contains 17 residues. V lost 3 bases to trimming and J lost 1 base, with 16 bases between them. Germline-derived CDR1 and CDR2 are SGHRS and YFSETQ. The CDR3 DNA follows: TGCGCCAGCAGCTCCCGGGCGGGGGCAATGAACACCGGGGAGCTGTTTTTT. Protein product: CASSSRAGAMNTGELFF.

The V call is TRBV10-3, the J call TRBJ1-5, with D possibly matching TRBD1 (6 bases). The germline gives CDR1 ENHRY, CDR2 SYGVKD. This CDR3 has 14 amino acids. V was clipped by 4 bases and J by 0 bases, with 7 bases between them. The CDR3 DNA is TGTGCCATCAGTGCAGGGGATAGCAATCAGCCCCAGCATTTT. This translates into CAISAGDSNQPQHF.

The rearrangement links TRBV6-6 to TRBJ1-6, with 11 bases fitting TRBD1. The germline gives CDR1 MNHNY, CDR2 SVGAGI (reference sequence). Trimming removed 5 bases from V and 6 bases from J; junction bases left unmatched: 12. CDR3 length: 18 amino acids. The CDR3: CASSPSGQGAPGNSPLHF. Here the CDR3 DNA reads TGTGCCAGCAGTCCTTCCGGACAGGGGGCGCCCGGTAATTCACCCCTCCACTTT.

This sequence joins TRBV4-1 and TRBJ1-3; TRBD1 matches at 7 bases. V lost 1 base to trimming and J lost 0 bases; unmatched junction nucleotides: 6. CDR1 and CDR2 (germline): MGHRA, YSYEKL. The CDR3 covers 17 residues. The CDR3 sequence is CASSQGGTAYSGNTIYF. CDR3 DNA: TGCGCCAGCAGCCAAGGGGGGACAGCCTACTCTGGAAACACCATATATTTT.

V is TRBV3-1 (or the pseudogene TRBV3-2) and J is TRBJ2-3; TRBD2 aligns across 10 bases. CDR1 LGHDT and CDR2 YNNKEL come from the germline V gene (reference sequence). CDR3 length: 18 residues. The J segment lost 2 bases and the V segment lost 5 bases, leaving 13 bases of the junction unmatched. The CDR3 DNA follows: TGTGCCAGCAGCTCTAATCCCCTAAGCGGGAGGGCCACAGATACGCAGTATTTT. Amino acids: CASSSNPLSGRATDTQYF.

The chain couples TRBV2 to TRBJ2-1, with 7 bases matching TRBD1. Trimming took 2 bases from V and 10 from J; bases not matched to a gene: 11. The CDR3 spans 15 residues. The germline CDR1 and CDR2 sequences are SNHLY and FYNNEI. The CDR3 DNA reads as TGTGCCAGCAGTGAACGGAGGACAGGTCACGGAGAGCAGTTCTTC. Encoded protein: CASSERRTGHGEQFF.

This clone was recorded a few times. V and J are TRBV27 and TRBJ2-3, with TRBD1 identical over 7 bases. CDR1 and CDR2 (germline): MNHEY, SMNVEV (reference sequence). The CDR3 runs 13 residues. V gave up 6 bases and J gave up 9 bases; unmatched junction bases: 9. The CDR3 loop reads CASRYPGGRTQYF. Written as DNA, the CDR3 is TGTGCCAGCAGGTACCCAGGGGGTAGGACGCAGTATTTT.

This chain uses TRBV4-3 with TRBJ1-4; possible D gene TRBD1, 6 bases. V lost 0 bases to trimming and J lost 0 bases, with 17 bases between them. The CDR3 consists of 19 residues. CDR1 is LGHNA, CDR2 YSLEER, per germline. The CDR3 nucleotides are TGCGCCAGCAGCCAAGATGATTTCAGGGGAAGTGCAACTAATGAAAAACTGTTTTTT. Its translation: CASSQDDFRGSATNEKLFF.

The rearrangement joins TRBV18 to TRBJ1-1; 9 positions agree with TRBD1. Trimming at V came to 5 bases and at J to 1 base, leaving 2 bases not matched to a gene. The CDR3 consists of 14 residues. Germline V gene lookup returns CDR1 KGHSH and CDR2 LQKENI. The CDR3 DNA is TGTGCCAGCTCAGCGGACAGGGGGAACACTGAAGCTTTCTTT. It yields the protein CASSADRGNTEAFF.

Details on this clone: The junction and the germline gene differ at one end; a read error may be behind it. The chain joins TRBV27 to TRBJ2-5; 10 nucleotides agree with TRBD2. Germline-derived CDR1 and CDR2 are MNHEY and SMNVEV (reference sequence). The CDR3 length is 19 residues. CDR3 amino acids: CASSTRPGTSVEYQGTQYF. In DNA, the CDR3 is TGTGCCAGCAGTACTCGTCCCGGGACTAGCGTGGAGTACCAAGGGACCCAGTACTTC.

Note on this clone: The sample contains more than one DNA sequence encoding this CDR3. The rearrangement uses TRBV27 and TRBJ2-7, with 8 bases lining up with TRBD2. This CDR3 has 14 amino acids. Germline trimming cut 5 bases from V and 4 bases from J; bases unmatched to any gene: 7. Germline CDR1 and CDR2: MNHEY and SMNVEV (reference sequence). The CDR3: CASSLGLAGYEQYF. In DNA form, the CDR3 reads TGTGCCAGCAGTCTCGGACTAGCTGGGTACGAGCAGTACTTC.

The chain recombines TRBV6-4 with TRBJ2-2; D ambiguous. V was pared by 6 bases and J by 3 bases, with 14 bases between. The CDR3 covers 15 residues. Germline values: CDR1 MRHNA, CDR2 SNTAGT. The CDR3 DNA is TGTGCCAGCAGGAGCTCCGGTCTCCACACCGGGGAGCTGTTTTTT. Its translation: CASRSSGLHTGELFF.